This T cell receptor beta chain was sequenced for a study of T-cell memory formation after mild COVID-19. Study-level information: The two donors had largely donor-specific TCR clusters.

V lost 0 bases and J lost 2, with 17 bases in between. The CDR3 contains 18 residues. The germline gives CDR1 LGHNA, CDR2 YNFKEQ. Each CDR3 protein gets one entry after TCRdb re-called the 5' RACE reads with MiXCR. Of approximately 170,000 distinct CDR3 sequences listed, about an eighth are singletons. The sample taken for sequencing was PBMCs or a T cell subset sorted from them (not recorded which). The receptor comes from a man aged 18 to 29 who had mild COVID-19 (a few samples of this study predate the infection). Cell type and time point are not known. The rearrangement joins TRBV4-2 to TRBJ1-5; D unclear. CDR3 DNA: TGTGCCAGCAGCCAAGAAGGGAGCGCGGGTTCCCGCAATCAGCCCCAGCATTTT. Residues: CASSQEGSAGSRNQPQHF.